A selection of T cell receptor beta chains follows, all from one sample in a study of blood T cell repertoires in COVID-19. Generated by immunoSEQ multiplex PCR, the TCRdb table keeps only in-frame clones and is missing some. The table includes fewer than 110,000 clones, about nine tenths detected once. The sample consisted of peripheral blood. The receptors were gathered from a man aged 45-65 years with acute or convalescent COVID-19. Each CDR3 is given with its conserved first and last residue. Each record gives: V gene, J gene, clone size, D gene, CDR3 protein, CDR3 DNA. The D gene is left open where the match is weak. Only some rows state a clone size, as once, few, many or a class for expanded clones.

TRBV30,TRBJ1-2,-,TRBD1,CAGHEQGLANYGYTF,TGTGCCGGACATGAACAGGGGCTTGCTAACTATGGCTACACCTTC
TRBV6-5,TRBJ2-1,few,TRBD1,CASSYRDRMWEQFF,TGTGCCAGCAGTTATAGGGACAGGATGTGGGAGCAGTTCTTC
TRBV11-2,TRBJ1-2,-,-,CASSLNSNYGYTF,TGTGCCAGCAGCTTAAACAGTAACTATGGCTACACCTTC
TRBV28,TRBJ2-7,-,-,CASSLRQASEQYF,TGTGCCAGCAGTCTGAGACAGGCAAGCGAGCAGTACTTC
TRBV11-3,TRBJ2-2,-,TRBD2,CASRGGDTGELFF,TGTGCCAGCCGGGGGGGGGACACCGGGGAGCTGTTTTTT
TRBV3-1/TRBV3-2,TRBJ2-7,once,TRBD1,CASSQRTGEQYF,TGTGCCAGCAGCCAAAGGACAGGGGAGCAGTACTTC
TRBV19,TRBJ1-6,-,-,CASSGASRTNSPLHF,TGTGCCAGTAGTGGGGCTTCGAGGACTAATTCACCCCTCCACTTT
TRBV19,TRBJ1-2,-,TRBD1,CASRDPGQGNYGYTF,TGTGCCAGTAGGGACCCGGGACAGGGAAATTATGGCTACACCTTC
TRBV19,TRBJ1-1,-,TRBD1,CASIRGQGPTEAFF,TGTGCCAGTATACGCGGACAGGGGCCCACTGAAGCTTTCTTT
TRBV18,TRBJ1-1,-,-,CASSRVGTEAFF,TGTGCCAGCTCACGGGTCGGGACTGAAGCTTTCTTT
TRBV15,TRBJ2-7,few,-,CATSRDPPGTYEQYF,TGTGCCACCAGCAGAGATCCCCCAGGGACCTACGAGCAGTACTTC
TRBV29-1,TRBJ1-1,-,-,CSVDPQGGGWKAFF,TGCAGCGTTGACCCCCAGGGAGGGGGTTGGAAAGCTTTCTTT
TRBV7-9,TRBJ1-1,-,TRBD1,CASSLDRGSMVAFF,TGTGCCAGCAGCTTAGACAGGGGCTCGATGGTAGCTTTCTTT
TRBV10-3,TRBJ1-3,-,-,CAISEHKGNTIYF,TGTGCCATCAGTGAACACAAGGGAAACACCATATATTTT
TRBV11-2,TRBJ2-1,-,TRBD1,CASSLTGGNTYNEQFF,TGTGCCAGCAGCTTAACAGGGGGCAATACTTACAATGAGCAGTTCTTC
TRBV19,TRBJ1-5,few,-,CASSIGGAYQPQHF,TGTGCCAGTAGTATTGGGGGGGCGTATCAGCCCCAGCATTTT
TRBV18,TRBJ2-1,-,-,CASSPGTGSYNEQFF,TGTGCCAGCTCACCAGGAACAGGGTCCTACAATGAGCAGTTCTTC
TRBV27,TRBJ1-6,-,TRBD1,CASSLWSRGRAKNSPLHF,TGTGCCAGCAGTTTATGGTCCAGGGGGCGGGCAAAAAATTCACCCCTCCACTTT
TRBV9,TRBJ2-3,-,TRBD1,CASSPRTGSTDTQYF,TGTGCCAGCAGCCCCAGGACAGGGAGTACAGATACGCAGTATTTT
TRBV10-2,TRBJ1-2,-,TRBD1,CASSDPQGVDYGYTF,TGCGCCAGCAGTGACCCACAGGGGGTAGACTATGGCTACACCTTC
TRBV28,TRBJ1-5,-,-,CASSPGVSNQPQHF,TGTGCCAGCAGTCCGGGAGTGAGCAATCAGCCCCAGCATTTT
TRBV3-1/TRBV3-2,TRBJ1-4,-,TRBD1,CASSQIWDRDEKLFF,TGTGCCAGCAGCCAGATCTGGGACAGGGATGAAAAACTGTTTTTT
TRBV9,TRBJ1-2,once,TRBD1,CASSPDPTGGLGYTF,TGTGCCAGCAGCCCCGACCCGACAGGGGGGTTAGGCTACACCTTC
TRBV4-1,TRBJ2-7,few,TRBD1,CASSQGTGIISYEQYF,TGCGCCAGCAGCCAGGGGACAGGAATTATCTCCTACGAGCAGTACTTC
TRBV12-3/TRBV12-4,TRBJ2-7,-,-,CASSLGSYEQYF,TGTGCCAGCAGCCTCGGCTCCTACGAGCAGTACTTC
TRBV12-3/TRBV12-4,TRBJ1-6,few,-,CASSWGDSPLHF,TGTGCCAGCAGCTGGGGGGATTCACCCCTCCACTTT